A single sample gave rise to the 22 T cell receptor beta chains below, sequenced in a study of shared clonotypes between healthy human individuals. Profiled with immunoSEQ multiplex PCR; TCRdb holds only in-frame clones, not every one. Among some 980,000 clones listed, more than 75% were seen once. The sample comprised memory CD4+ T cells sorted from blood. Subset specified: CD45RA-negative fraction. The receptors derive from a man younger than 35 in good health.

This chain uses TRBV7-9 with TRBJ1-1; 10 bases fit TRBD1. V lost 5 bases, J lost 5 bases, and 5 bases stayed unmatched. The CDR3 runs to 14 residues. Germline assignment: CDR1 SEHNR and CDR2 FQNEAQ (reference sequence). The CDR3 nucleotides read TGTGCCAGCAGCCAGGGGACAGGGGTTACTGAAGCTTTCTTT. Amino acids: CASSQGTGVTEAFF.

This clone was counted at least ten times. CDR3 DNA: TGTGCCAGCAGTGAACCGTACCTCTCTGGGGCCAACGTCCTGACTTTC. Encoded protein: CASSEPYLSGANVLTF. The chain combines TRBV2 with TRBJ2-6; D ambiguous. The V end was cut by 2 bases, the J end by 0 bases, with 8 bases between. The CDR3 has 16 residues. In germline, CDR1 is SNHLY, CDR2 FYNNEI. The whole variable domain, filled in from reference TRBV2 and TRBJ2-6, reads EPEVTQTPSHQVTQMGQEVILRCVPISNHLYFYWYRQILGQKVEFLVSFYNNEISEKSEIFDDQFSVERPDGSNFTLKIRSTKLEDSAMYFCASSEPYLSGANVLTFGAGSRLTVL.

The CDR3: CASSLGGNYEQYF. CDR3 coding DNA: TGTGCCAGCAGCTTAGGCGGGAACTACGAGCAGTACTTC. This chain joins TRBV7-2 and TRBJ2-7; a weak D match, TRBD2 (6 bases). From germline, CDR1 is SGHTA and CDR2 FQGNSA. Between the trimmed V and J ends, which lost 1 base and 3 bases, there was a span of 7 bases. The CDR3 is 13 amino acids.

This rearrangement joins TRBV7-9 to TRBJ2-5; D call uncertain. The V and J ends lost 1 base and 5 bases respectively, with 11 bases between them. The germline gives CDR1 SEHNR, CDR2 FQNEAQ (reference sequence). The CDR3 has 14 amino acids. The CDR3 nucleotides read TGTGCCAGCAGCTTAGGCCTGTTGGAGGAGACCCAGTACTTC. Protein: CASSLGLLEETQYF.

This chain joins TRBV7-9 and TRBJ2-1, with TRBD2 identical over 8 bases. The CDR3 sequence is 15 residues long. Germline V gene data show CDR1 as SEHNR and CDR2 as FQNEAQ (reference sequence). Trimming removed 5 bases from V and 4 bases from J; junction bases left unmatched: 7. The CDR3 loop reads CASSPGTSRYNEQFF. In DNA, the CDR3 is TGTGCCAGCAGCCCCGGGACTAGTAGGTACAATGAGCAGTTCTTC.

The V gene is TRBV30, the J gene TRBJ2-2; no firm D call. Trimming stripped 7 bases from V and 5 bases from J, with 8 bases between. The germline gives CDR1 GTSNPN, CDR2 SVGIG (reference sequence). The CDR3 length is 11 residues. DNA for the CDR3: TGTGCCTCAACAAGAACCGGGGAGCTGTTTTTT. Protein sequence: CASTRTGELFF.

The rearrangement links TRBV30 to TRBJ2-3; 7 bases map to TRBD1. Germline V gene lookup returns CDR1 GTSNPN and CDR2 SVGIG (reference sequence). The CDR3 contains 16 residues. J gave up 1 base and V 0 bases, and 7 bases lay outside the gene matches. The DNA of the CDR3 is TGTGCCTGGAGTGTACCGAGAACAGGGGGCACAGATACGCAGTATTTT. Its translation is CAWSVPRTGGTDTQYF. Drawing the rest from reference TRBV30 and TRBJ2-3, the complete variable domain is SQTIHQWPATLVQPVGSPLSLECTVEGTSNPNLYWYRQAAGRGLQLLFYSVGIGQISSEVPQNLSASRPQDRQFILSSKKLLLSDSGFYLCAWSVPRTGGTDTQYFGPGTRLTVL.

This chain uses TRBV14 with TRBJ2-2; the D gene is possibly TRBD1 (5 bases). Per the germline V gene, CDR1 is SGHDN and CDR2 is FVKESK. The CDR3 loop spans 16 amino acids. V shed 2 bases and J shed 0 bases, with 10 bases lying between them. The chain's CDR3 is CASSQNTGSNTGELFF. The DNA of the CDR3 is TGTGCCAGCAGCCAAAATACAGGCTCGAACACCGGGGAGCTGTTTTTT.

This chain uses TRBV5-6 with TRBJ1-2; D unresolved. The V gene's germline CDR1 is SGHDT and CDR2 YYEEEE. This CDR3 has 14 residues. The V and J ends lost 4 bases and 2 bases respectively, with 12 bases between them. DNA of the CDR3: TGTGCCAGCAGCCCAACCGGGTGGAACTATGGCTACACCTTC. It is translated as CASSPTGWNYGYTF. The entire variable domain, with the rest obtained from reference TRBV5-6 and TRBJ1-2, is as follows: DAGVTQSPTHLIKTRGQQVTLRCSPKSGHDTVSWYQQALGQGPQFIFQYYEEEERQRGNFPDRFSGHQFPNYSSELNVNALLLGDSALYLCASSPTGWNYGYTFGSGTRLTVV.

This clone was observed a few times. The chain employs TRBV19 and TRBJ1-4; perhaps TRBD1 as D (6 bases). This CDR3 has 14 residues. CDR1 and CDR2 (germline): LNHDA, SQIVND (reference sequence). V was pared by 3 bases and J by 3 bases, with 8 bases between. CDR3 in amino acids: CASSMTGSNEKLFF. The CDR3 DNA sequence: TGTGCCAGTAGTATGACAGGCTCTAATGAAAAACTGTTTTTT.

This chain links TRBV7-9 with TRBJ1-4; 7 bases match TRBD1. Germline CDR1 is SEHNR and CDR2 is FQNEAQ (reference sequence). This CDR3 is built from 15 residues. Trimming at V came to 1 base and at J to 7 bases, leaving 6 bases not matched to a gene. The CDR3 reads CASSLEQGRAEKLFF. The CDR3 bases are TGTGCCAGCAGCTTAGAACAGGGGCGGGCTGAAAAACTGTTTTTT.

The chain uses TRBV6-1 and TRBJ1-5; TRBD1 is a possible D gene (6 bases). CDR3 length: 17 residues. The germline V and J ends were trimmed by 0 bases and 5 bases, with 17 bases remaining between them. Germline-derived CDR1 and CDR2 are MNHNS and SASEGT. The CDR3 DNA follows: TGTGCCAGCAGTGAAGCCGGGGGCAGGGCCAGGGATCAGCCCCAGCATTTT. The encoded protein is CASSEAGGRARDQPQHF.

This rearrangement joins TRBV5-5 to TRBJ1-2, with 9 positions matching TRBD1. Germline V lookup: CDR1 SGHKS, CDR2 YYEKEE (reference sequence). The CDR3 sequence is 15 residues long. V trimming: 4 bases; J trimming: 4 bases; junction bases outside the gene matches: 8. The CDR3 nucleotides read TGTGCCAGCAGCCTCTCATCGACAGGGGGCTATGGCTACACCTTC. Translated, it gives CASSLSSTGGYGYTF.

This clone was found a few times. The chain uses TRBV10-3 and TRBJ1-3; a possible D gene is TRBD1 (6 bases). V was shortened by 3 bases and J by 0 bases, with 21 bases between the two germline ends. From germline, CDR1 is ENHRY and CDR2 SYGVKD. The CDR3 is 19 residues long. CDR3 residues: CAISEYWLGQQSSGNTIYF. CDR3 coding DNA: TGTGCCATCAGTGAATATTGGTTAGGACAGCAGAGCTCTGGAAACACCATATATTTT.

As DNA, the CDR3 is TGTGCCAGTAGTATTCGGGGAAAAACGAACACCGGGGAGCTGTTTTTT. Amino acid sequence: CASSIRGKTNTGELFF. The V call is TRBV19, the J call TRBJ2-2; D perhaps matches TRBD2 (5 bases). Between the trimmed V and J ends, which lost 3 bases and 0 bases, there was a span of 11 bases. CDR1 and CDR2 (germline): LNHDA, SQIVND (reference sequence). The CDR3 covers 16 residues.

The CDR3: CASSINFQTGELFF. CDR3 bases: TGTGCCAGTAGTATCAACTTCCAGACCGGGGAGCTGTTTTTT. The chain combines TRBV19 with TRBJ2-2, with D unclear. Germline CDR1 and CDR2: LNHDA and SQIVND (reference sequence). V was clipped by 3 bases and J by 5 bases, with 10 bases between them. This CDR3 spans 14 amino acids.

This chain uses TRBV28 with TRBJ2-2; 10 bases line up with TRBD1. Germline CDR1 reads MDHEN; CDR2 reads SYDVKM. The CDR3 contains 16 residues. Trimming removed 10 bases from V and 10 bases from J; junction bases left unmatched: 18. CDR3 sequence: CAIEPPGQGNRAELFF. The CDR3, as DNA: TGTGCCATTGAACCCCCGGGACAGGGGAATAGGGCGGAGCTGTTTTTT.

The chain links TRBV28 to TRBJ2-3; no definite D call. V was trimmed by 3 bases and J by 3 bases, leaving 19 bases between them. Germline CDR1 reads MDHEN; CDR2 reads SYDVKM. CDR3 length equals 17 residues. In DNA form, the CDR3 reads TGTGCCAGCAGTTTCGACCGGCCCCCGGTGAGGACAGATACGCAGTATTTT. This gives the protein CASSFDRPPVRTDTQYF.

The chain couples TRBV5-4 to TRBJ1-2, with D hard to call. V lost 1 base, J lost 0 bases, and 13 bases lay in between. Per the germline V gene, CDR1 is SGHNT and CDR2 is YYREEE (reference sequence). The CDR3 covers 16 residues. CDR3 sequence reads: CASSLLDRETNYGYTF. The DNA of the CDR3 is TGTGCCAGCAGCTTGTTGGACCGGGAAACTAACTATGGCTACACCTTC. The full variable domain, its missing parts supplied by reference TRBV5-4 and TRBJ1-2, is ETGVTQSPTHLIKTRGQQVTLRCSSQSGHNTVSWYQQALGQGPQFIFQYYREEENGRGNFPPRFSGLQFPNYSSELNVNALELDDSALYLCASSLLDRETNYGYTFGSGTRLTVV.

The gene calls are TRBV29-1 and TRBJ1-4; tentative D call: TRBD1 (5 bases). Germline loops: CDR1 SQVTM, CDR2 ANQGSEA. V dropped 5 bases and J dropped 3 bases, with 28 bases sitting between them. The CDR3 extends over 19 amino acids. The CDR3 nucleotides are TGCAGCGTTAAACTTCACGGCAGGGCGCTCGTTTCCTCTAATGAAAAACTGTTTTTT. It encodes CSVKLHGRALVSSNEKLFF.

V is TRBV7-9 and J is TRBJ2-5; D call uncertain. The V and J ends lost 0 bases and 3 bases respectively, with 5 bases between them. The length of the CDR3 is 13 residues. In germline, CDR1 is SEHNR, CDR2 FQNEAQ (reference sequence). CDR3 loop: CASSLAEKETQYF. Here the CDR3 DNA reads TGTGCCAGCAGCTTAGCCGAAAAAGAGACCCAGTACTTC.

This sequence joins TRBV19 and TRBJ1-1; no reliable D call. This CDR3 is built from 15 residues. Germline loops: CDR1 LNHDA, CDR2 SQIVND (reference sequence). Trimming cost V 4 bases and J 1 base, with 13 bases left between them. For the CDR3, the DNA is TGTGCCAGTAGTACCGGACGAAGCAGGAACACTGAAGCTTTCTTT. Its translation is CASSTGRSRNTEAFF.